The T cell receptor (beta chain) described here comes from a study of cytomegalovirus exposure and HLA in healthy donors. Study-level information: Of all 360 or so donors who were genotyped, roughly 81% belonged to the Caucasian-associated ancestry cluster. The study, taken as a whole, reports: In a later analysis, a missense DCLRE1C variant was linked to TCR beta V- and J-gene trimming. It was likely that a cluster of highly shared sequence variants was a sequencing artifact.

The primer mix had 60 Vbeta and 13 Jbeta primers. Libraries were prepared by immunoSEQ multiplex PCR; TCRdb keeps only in-frame clonotypes and omits some of them. The sample consists of approximately 140,000 clones, roughly four fifths of them appearing once. This CDR3 contains 15 residues. With 6 bases clipped from V and 4 bases from J, the junction kept 6 bases outside the gene matches. The V gene's germline CDR1 is WSHSY and CDR2 SAAADI. Notes on this clone: Its antigen is currently unknown.

Those who donated were healthy bone marrow donors. The receptor comes from a human donor in good health. This chain uses TRBV10-2 with TRBJ2-6; 7 bases agree with TRBD1. The sequencing input was PBMCs. CDR3 sequence: CASRNRGSGANVLTF. The CDR3 DNA reads as TGCGCCAGCAGGAACAGGGGCTCCGGGGCCAACGTCCTGACTTTC.